This T cell receptor beta chain was found in a study of early T cells in non-severe SARS-CoV-2 infection. There are 12 residues in the CDR3. CDR1 SGHDT and CDR2 YYEEEE come from the germline V gene. In TCRdb, the 5' RACE reads were re-called with MiXCR into one record per CDR3 protein. This sample has some 28,000 distinct CDR3 sequences, with about 10% found just once. This clonotype occurred many times. The junction does not match germline at one end; this may be a read error. The sequencing sample was made of whole blood. V and J are TRBV5-6 and TRBJ2-5; D is uncertain. This TCR was sampled from an adult who was a healthcare worker with PCR-confirmed SARS-CoV-2 infection or an uninfected control (not recorded which). The CDR3 nucleotides read TGTGCCAGCAGCTTTGTTCCAGAGCAGGCTTCCTTC. Protein product: CASSFVPEQASF.